This entry describes one T cell receptor beta chain. In germline, CDR1 is DFQATT, CDR2 SNEGSKA (reference sequence). The CDR3 is 17 amino acids. V shed 3 bases, J shed 0 bases, and the junction held 7 bases outside the gene matches. Assay used: immunoSEQ multiplex PCR; TCRdb lists only in-frame clones, some missing. The table has 100,000 to 150,000 clones, roughly 90% seen once; the top ten hold 4% to 4.5%. The data were obtained in a study of T cell responses to AZD1222 COVID-19 vaccine. Study information: Combined were second doses at about 4 or about 12 weeks.

The J gene is TRBJ2-1, the V gene TRBV20-1; 11 nucleotides line up with TRBD2. The receptor was derived from an adult in good health. The sequencing used peripheral blood, collected on day 0 of AZD1222 vaccination. CDR3 loop: CSASGLAGGSSYNEQFF. The CDR3 nucleotides read TGCAGTGCTAGTGGGCTAGCGGGAGGTAGCTCCTACAATGAGCAGTTCTTC.